This T cell receptor (beta chain) was sequenced in a study of blood T cell repertoires in COVID-19. Study summary: Acute and convalescent COVID-19 samples came from the United States, Italy and Spain. Nucleic acid was either cDNA or gDNA, and it came from T cells, B-cell-depleted T cells, or PBMCs.

Per the original methods: Reference gene primer amplification yielded estimated nucleated cell counts. Repertoires were generated with immunoSEQ multiplex PCR, while TCRdb's copy carries only in-frame clones and drops some. That table furnishes V, J and clone size, whereas the DNA furnished D and trimming. The sample holds fewer than 200,000 clones; 81% are singletons and the top ten take around 10%. V lost 7 bases to trimming and J lost 5 bases, with 16 bases between them. Germline-derived CDR1 and CDR2 are SGDLS and YYNGEE. This CDR3 comprises 14 residues. The sequenced sample was peripheral blood. The rearrangement links TRBV9 to TRBJ2-1, with a possible D match to TRBD2 (5 bases). The sequence was collected from a woman aged 80 or over with COVID-19, enrolled during active disease. The CDR3 spells CASGETYFNNEQFF. The CDR3 DNA reads TGTGCCAGCGGGGAGACTTATTTCAACAATGAGCAGTTCTTC.